Each of the 26 T cell receptor beta chains below was sequenced from the same sample in a study of Ad26.COV2.S vaccination and SARS-CoV-2 variants. Specified treatment: some 19 received Ad26.COV2.S at low or high dose, single or two shots; 5 received placebo; per-sample allocation not given. Day 63 following the first vaccine or placebo injection was when the samples were taken. TCRdb's copy holds only in-frame clones and misses some; the assay was immunoSEQ multiplex PCR. The data contain about 480,000 clones, around nine tenths of them seen just once; the ten biggest clones take up 9.5% to 15%. The sample here was peripheral blood, taken in a trial of Ad26.COV2.S vaccine versus placebo. All receptors derive from a person aged 18-60 years who received the Ad26.COV2.S COVID-19 vaccine or a placebo.

The chain recombines TRBV28 with TRBJ2-5; no reliable D call. Trimming pared 6 bases from V and 2 bases from J, leaving 10 bases between. The length of the CDR3 is 13 residues. Germline V gene sequence: CDR1 MDHEN, CDR2 SYDVKM. Written as DNA, the CDR3 is TGTGCCAGCAGACCGACGGCTCAAGAGACCCAGTACTTC. Translating it yields CASRPTAQETQYF.

This chain joins TRBV20-1 and TRBJ2-5, with TRBD2 as a possible D gene (5 bases). Per germline, CDR1 DFQATT and CDR2 SNEGSKA (reference sequence). This CDR3 spans 10 amino acids. CDR3: CSGGLETQYF. The CDR3 nucleotides read TGCAGCGGAGGCCTAGAGACCCAGTACTTC.

J is TRBJ2-7 and V is TRBV5-1; perhaps TRBD1 as D (6 bases). Germline V gives CDR1 SGHRS, CDR2 YFSETQ. This CDR3 has 13 residues. V gave up 1 base and J gave up 3 bases, with 8 bases separating them. DNA of the CDR3: TGCGCCAGCAGCTTGAAGGGGGTCTACGAGCAGTACTTC. It codes for CASSLKGVYEQYF.

CDR3 DNA: TGTGCCAGCAGCCCCCGGGACAGCCTGGGTGAGACCCAGTACTTC. Protein sequence: CASSPRDSLGETQYF. The chain couples TRBV16 to TRBJ2-5; 7 bases are shared with TRBD1. The V and J ends lost 4 bases and 5 bases, in that order; junction bases with no gene match: 10. The CDR3 covers 15 residues. Germline values: CDR1 KGHSY, CDR2 FQNENV.

The J gene is TRBJ2-7, the V gene TRBV4-2; D not certain. Per germline, CDR1 LGHNA and CDR2 YNFKEQ. The CDR3 contains 12 residues. V shed 4 bases and J shed 7 bases, with 11 bases lying between them. The CDR3 nucleotides are TGTGCCAGCAGCCCTCCGCGAGCGGAGCAGTACTTC. Encoded protein: CASSPPRAEQYF.

The chain combines TRBV7-9 with TRBJ1-1; TRBD1 matches at 9 bases. The CDR3 sequence is 15 residues long. The V and J ends lost 5 bases and 4 bases, in that order; junction bases with no gene match: 8. CDR1 and CDR2 (germline): SEHNR, FQNEAQ (reference sequence). CDR3 residues: CASSPRDRAGTEAFF. CDR3 sequence (DNA): TGTGCCAGCAGCCCCCGGGACAGGGCTGGCACTGAAGCTTTCTTT.

The rearrangement joins TRBV9 to TRBJ2-3, with unresolved D. V dropped 1 base and J dropped 6 bases, with 33 bases sitting between them. Germline loops: CDR1 SGDLS, CDR2 YYNGEE. This CDR3 is 21 amino acids long. CDR3 in DNA: TGTGCCAGCAGCGTACAAGCGTCGGCCGGAATACCTCTGCACGAAGCGGATACGCAGTATTTT. Translated, it gives CASSVQASAGIPLHEADTQYF.

The chain carries TRBV6-4 and TRBJ2-1, with no clear D. The CDR3 spans 15 residues. V was cut by 6 bases and J by 2 bases, with 14 bases left in between. Germline assignment: CDR1 MRHNA and CDR2 SNTAGT. In nucleotides, the CDR3 is TGTGCCAGCAGGCAAGACGAAACTCCCTACAATGAGCAGTTCTTC. It yields the protein CASRQDETPYNEQFF.

The rearrangement joins TRBV4-3 to TRBJ1-1; a weak D match, TRBD1 (5 bases). Looked up from germline, CDR1 is LGHNA and CDR2 is YSLEER. Trimming took 7 bases from V and 5 from J, leaving 14 bases between them. The CDR3 is 13 residues long. The CDR3 coding sequence is TGCGCCAGCAATGACCCCTGGGGGACTGAAGCTTTCTTT. Protein sequence: CASNDPWGTEAFF.

This clone came up a few times. The chain is built from TRBV27 and TRBJ1-2; TRBD1 is a possible D gene (5 bases). V gave up 3 bases and J gave up 4 bases, with 9 bases separating them. In germline, CDR1 is MNHEY, CDR2 SMNVEV (reference sequence). This CDR3 comprises 13 residues. The DNA for the CDR3 is TGTGCCAGCAGTTTCTTAGGGGCCTATGGCTACACCTTC. Amino acid sequence: CASSFLGAYGYTF.

The J gene is TRBJ2-7, the V gene TRBV6-5; D remains ambiguous. V was clipped by 5 bases and J by 2 bases, with 16 bases between them. In germline, CDR1 is MNHEY, CDR2 SVGAGI. The CDR3 is 15 amino acids. The CDR3 DNA is TGTGCCAGCAGTAGACACCTTCCCACCACCTACGAGCAGTACTTC. Translation: CASSRHLPTTYEQYF.

The chain combines TRBV20-1 with TRBJ2-1, with TRBD2 matching over 11 bases. The CDR3 runs 15 residues. Germline CDR1 DFQATT, CDR2 SNEGSKA (reference sequence). V gave up 3 bases and J gave up 2 bases; unmatched junction bases: 3. CDR3 in amino acids: CSASASGRTYNEQFF. The CDR3 bases are TGCAGTGCTAGTGCTAGCGGGAGGACCTACAATGAGCAGTTCTTC.

The rearrangement joins TRBV5-1 to TRBJ2-2; D unclear. V dropped 4 bases and J dropped 6 bases, with 10 bases sitting between them. The CDR3 loop spans 13 amino acids. Germline loops: CDR1 SGHRS, CDR2 YFSETQ. The CDR3 DNA follows: TGCGCCAGCAGCCTCGCAAACGCCGGGGAGCTGTTTTTT. This gives the protein CASSLANAGELFF.

The chain uses TRBV19 and TRBJ1-5, with D tentatively TRBD1 (5 bases). The CDR3 contains 13 residues. Trimming took off 0 bases at V and 12 bases at J, with 12 bases between the two ends. Germline CDR1 reads LNHDA; CDR2 reads SQIVND (reference sequence). CDR3 residues: CASSIDDRGDQHF. CDR3 sequence (DNA): TGTGCCAGTAGTATAGATGATCGAGGGGACCAGCATTTT.

This chain uses TRBV2 with TRBJ2-1, with TRBD2 matching over 9 bases. Per germline, CDR1 SNHLY and CDR2 FYNNEI. The V and J ends lost 6 bases and 2 bases, in that order; junction bases with no gene match: 5. The CDR3 length is 15 residues. CDR3 coding DNA: TGTGCCAGCAGCCTAGCGGGATCTACCTACAATGAGCAGTTCTTC. As protein: CASSLAGSTYNEQFF.

The V and J genes are TRBV2 and TRBJ2-7; D is uncertain. The CDR3 contains 13 residues. V shed 8 bases and J shed 2 bases, with 13 bases lying between them. From germline, CDR1 is SNHLY and CDR2 FYNNEI. This CDR3 reads CASLETGAYEQYF. The CDR3 nucleotides read TGTGCCAGCTTGGAGACGGGCGCCTACGAGCAGTACTTC.

This rearrangement joins TRBV9 to TRBJ2-3; 7 bases are a match to TRBD2. CDR1 SGDLS and CDR2 YYNGEE come from the germline V gene. The CDR3 spans 15 residues. Trimming cost V 2 bases and J 5 bases; bases outside gene matches: 8. The CDR3 coding sequence is TGTGCCAGCAGCGTTTTCGCGGGAGAGGGAGATACGCAGTATTTT. Its translation: CASSVFAGEGDTQYF.

In this sample, this clone turned up a few times. The chain carries TRBV25-1 and TRBJ1-5; D not certain. The CDR3 spans 14 residues. Trimming cost V 1 base and J 0 bases, with 4 bases left between them. Germline V gives CDR1 MGHDK, CDR2 SYGVNS. The CDR3 sequence: CASSEWGSNQPQHF. CDR3 coding DNA: TGTGCCAGCAGTGAATGGGGTAGCAATCAGCCCCAGCATTTT.

The chain is built from TRBV5-4 and TRBJ1-6, with D perhaps TRBD1 (5 bases). This CDR3 region has 15 residues. V gave up 4 bases and J gave up 7 bases, with 15 bases separating them. Per the germline V gene, CDR1 is SGHNT and CDR2 is YYREEE (reference sequence). The CDR3 nucleotides are TGTGCCAGCAGCCCGCAGGCCGGGACCAATTCACCCCTCCACTTT. The encoded protein is CASSPQAGTNSPLHF.

The gene calls are TRBV24-1 and TRBJ2-5; no clear D gene. The V gene lost 11 bases and the J gene lost 5 bases, with 17 bases spanning the gap. This CDR3 contains 13 residues. Germline V gene lookup returns CDR1 KGHDR and CDR2 SFDVKD. The CDR3 DNA reads as TGTGCCATCTCCGACACACTAAGGGAGACCCAGTACTTC. Translation: CAISDTLRETQYF.

This chain uses TRBV5-8 with TRBJ2-2; possibly TRBD1 or TRBD2 for D (5 bases each). The CDR3 is made up of 15 amino acids. Trimming removed 5 bases at V and 1 base at J, with 12 bases between. Germline V lookup: CDR1 SGHTS, CDR2 YDEGEE. In DNA, the CDR3 is TGTGCCAGCAGGAAGGGGAGCGGGAACACCGGGGAGCTGTTTTTT. The encoded protein is CASRKGSGNTGELFF.

V and J are TRBV5-1 and TRBJ2-2; D remains unclear. The CDR3 totals 13 residues. Germline CDR1 and CDR2: SGHRS and YFSETQ. V lost 0 bases, J lost 7 bases, and 7 bases lay in between. The CDR3 nucleotides are TGCGCCAGCAGCTTGGAGCAAATCGGGGAGCTGTTTTTT. Protein product: CASSLEQIGELFF.

This clone was seen just once. The chain employs TRBV6-5 and TRBJ2-2; D is uncertain. Germline V gives CDR1 MNHEY, CDR2 SVGAGI. The ends were cut back, 9 bases at V and 2 bases at J, with 13 bases in the middle. The CDR3 is 14 amino acids. CDR3 nucleotide sequence: TGTGCCAGTTCTTATTCTGGTAACACCGGGGAGCTGTTTTTT. This gives the protein CASSYSGNTGELFF.

This clone was detected a few times. The chain recombines TRBV4-3 with TRBJ2-2; D possibly uses TRBD1 or TRBD2 (5 bases each). Trimming took off 2 bases at V and 6 bases at J, with 10 bases between the two ends. The CDR3 spans 14 residues. Germline CDR1 LGHNA, CDR2 YSLEER. Written as DNA, the CDR3 is TGCGCCAGCAGCCAATTGGGACCTCCCGGGGAGCTGTTTTTT. Translation: CASSQLGPPGELFF.

The gene calls are TRBV29-1 and TRBJ2-1; TRBD2 agrees at 13 bases. This CDR3 has 16 amino acids. V lost 6 bases and J lost 1; bases outside the gene matches: 6. Germline values: CDR1 SQVTM, CDR2 ANQGSEA. The CDR3 sequence: CSVQGLAGASYNEQFF. The CDR3 DNA reads TGCAGCGTCCAAGGACTAGCGGGGGCATCCTACAATGAGCAGTTCTTC.

The chain has TRBV7-2 and TRBJ2-6, with D perhaps matching TRBD2 (5 bases). Germline V lookup: CDR1 SGHTA, CDR2 FQGNSA. CDR3 length equals 17 residues. The ends were cut back, 5 bases at V and 0 bases at J, with 14 bases in the middle. DNA of the CDR3: TGTGCCAGCAGCCCGGGCGAGGGCTTCTCTGGGGCCAACGTCCTGACTTTC. It translates to CASSPGEGFSGANVLTF.